Following are 30 T cell receptor beta chains from one sample sequenced in a study of T cell changes during pregnancy in multiple sclerosis. Data came from immunoSEQ multiplex PCR; TCRdb stores just in-frame clones and leaves some out. This sample yields about 59,000 clones, of which about 90% are seen a single time; about 3% belongs to the top ten. The sample in question was peripheral blood, obtained in the third trimester of pregnancy. The source is a female donor in good health, enrolled as a control in a pregnancy study.

The genes are TRBV9 and TRBJ1-4; TRBD1 matches at 9 bases. CDR1 and CDR2 (germline): SGDLS, YYNGEE. The junction had 8 bases not matched to a gene; V was cut back by 0 bases and J by 8 bases. This CDR3 spans 16 amino acids. The CDR3: CASSVAQGAVGEKLFF. The CDR3 region has the DNA TGTGCCAGCAGCGTAGCACAGGGGGCAGTAGGAGAAAAACTGTTTTTT.

The genes are TRBV30 and TRBJ1-2, with D unresolved. The CDR3 is 13 amino acids. V lost 8 bases and J lost 3, with 16 bases in between. Per the germline V gene, CDR1 is GTSNPN and CDR2 is SVGIG (reference sequence). CDR3 bases: TGTGCCCGGCAATCATTACAGCACTATGGCTACACCTTC. Its protein product is CARQSLQHYGYTF.

The chain employs TRBV5-1 and TRBJ2-3, with a possible D match to TRBD1 (7 bases). Germline loops: CDR1 SGHRS, CDR2 YFSETQ. This CDR3 has 18 residues. Trimming stripped 1 base from V and 5 bases from J, with 23 bases between. The CDR3 reads CASSLIPNEAGGRDTQYF. The CDR3 DNA is TGCGCCAGCAGCTTGATACCGAACGAGGCAGGGGGGAGAGATACGCAGTATTTT.

This rearrangement joins TRBV12-5 to TRBJ1-2, with a possible D match to TRBD1 (5 bases). Trimming took off 2 bases at V and 4 bases at J, with 20 bases between the two ends. Per germline, CDR1 LGHNT and CDR2 FRNRAP. The CDR3 spans 17 residues. CDR3 DNA sequence: TGTGCTAGTGGTTTGACCTTATTCAGGGATGACCCCTATGGCTACACCTTC. Protein sequence: CASGLTLFRDDPYGYTF.

The chain employs TRBV4-3 and TRBJ1-5; D possibly corresponds to TRBD1 (6 bases). Germline V CDR1 and CDR2: LGHNA, YSLEER. Trimming cost V 6 bases and J 3 bases, with 15 bases left between them. The CDR3 runs 15 residues. The CDR3 DNA reads as TGCGCCAGCAGACCAAACAGGGTGACCAATCAGCCCCAGCATTTT. Amino acid sequence: CASRPNRVTNQPQHF.

The rearrangement links TRBV30 to TRBJ1-2; the match to TRBD1 covers 7 bases. Losses at the gene ends were 0 bases for V and 4 bases for J; bases not matched to a gene: 8. Germline CDR1 reads GTSNPN; CDR2 reads SVGIG (reference sequence). The length of the CDR3 is 15 residues. The CDR3 reads CAWSVGGGPGYGYTF. For the CDR3, the DNA is TGTGCCTGGAGTGTCGGAGGGGGCCCCGGCTATGGCTACACCTTC.

V gene TRBV27 combines with J gene TRBJ2-7; D unresolved. Trimming removed 6 bases at V and 2 bases at J, with 14 bases between. CDR1 and CDR2 from the germline V gene are MNHEY and SMNVEV (reference sequence). The CDR3 contains 14 residues. CDR3 coding DNA: TGTGCCAGCAGGCTTAAACCGGGTCCCTACGAGCAGTACTTC. Protein sequence: CASRLKPGPYEQYF.

The CDR3 loop is CASSPPVGINTEAFF. In DNA, the CDR3 is TGTGCCAGCTCACCCCCGGTCGGGATAAACACTGAAGCTTTCTTT. The rearrangement links TRBV18 to TRBJ1-1; no clear D gene. The length of the CDR3 is 15 residues. Germline lookup yields CDR1 KGHSH and CDR2 LQKENI. V lost 3 bases and J 2 bases, leaving 13 bases between the germline ends.

This CDR3 is CASRPGQGGEQYF. The CDR3 bases are TGCGCCAGCAGGCCTGGACAGGGAGGCGAGCAGTACTTC. The chain links TRBV10-2 to TRBJ2-7; 8 bases are a match to TRBD1. The CDR3 is 13 residues long. Germline values: CDR1 WSHSY, CDR2 SAAADI. V was pared by 6 bases and J by 6 bases, with 7 bases of the junction left unmatched.

V and J are TRBV28 and TRBJ1-2; the match to TRBD1 covers 7 bases. J was trimmed by 2 bases and V by 10 bases; bases with no gene match: 4. The CDR3 is 12 amino acids. CDR1 is MDHEN, CDR2 SYDVKM, per germline. CDR3 bases: TGTGCCACCCCGGACAGGAACTATGGCTACACCTTC. Its protein product is CATPDRNYGYTF.

The chain combines TRBV7-3 with TRBJ2-3, with 8 nucleotides matching TRBD2. CDR3 length: 15 amino acids. Trimming removed 4 bases from V and 5 bases from J; junction bases left unmatched: 8. The germline gives CDR1 SGHTA, CDR2 FQGTGA. The CDR3 coding sequence is TGTGCCAGCAGCTCCCTCGGACTAGCCGTAGATACGCAGTATTTT. Translated: CASSSLGLAVDTQYF. Full variable domain (remainder filled in from reference TRBV7-3 and TRBJ2-3): GAGVSQTPSNKVTEKGKYVELRCDPISGHTALYWYRQSLGQGPEFLIYFQGTGAADDSGLPNDRFFAVRPEGSVSTLKIQRTERGDSAVYLCASSSLGLAVDTQYFGPGTRLTVL.

The CDR3 DNA reads TGTGCCAGCAGCGCGGGACCCCGCAATCAGCCCCAGCATTTT. The encoded protein is CASSAGPRNQPQHF. The J gene is TRBJ1-5, the V gene TRBV2, with a possible D match to TRBD1 (5 bases). CDR1 and CDR2 (germline): SNHLY, FYNNEI. V was clipped by 6 bases and J by 2 bases, with 11 bases between them. There are 14 residues in the CDR3.

This chain joins TRBV9 and TRBJ2-3; 9 nucleotides match TRBD2. CDR1 and CDR2 (germline): SGDLS, YYNGEE. The CDR3 has 15 amino acids. Trimming at V came to 7 bases and at J to 2 bases, leaving 8 bases not matched to a gene. CDR3 loop: CASGKREDDTDTQYF. The CDR3 region has the DNA TGTGCCAGCGGAAAGCGGGAGGATGACACAGATACGCAGTATTTT.

This sequence joins TRBV19 and TRBJ2-1, with TRBD2 identical over 7 bases. CDR3 length: 16 residues. The V gene's germline CDR1 is LNHDA and CDR2 SQIVND (reference sequence). The junction had 7 bases not matched to a gene; V was cut back by 1 base and J by 4 bases. The CDR3 nucleotides are TGTGCCAGTAGTATAGCGGAAGCGGGGAGGTACAATGAGCAGTTCTTC. It yields the protein CASSIAEAGRYNEQFF.

The chain uses TRBV4-2 and TRBJ2-7; 8 bases match TRBD1. This CDR3 is built from 16 residues. The germline gives CDR1 LGHNA, CDR2 YNFKEQ. Trimming took 2 bases from V and 5 from J; bases not matched to a gene: 11. The CDR3 loop reads CASSQSEGQGYHEQYF. The CDR3 nucleotides are TGTGCCAGCAGCCAATCGGAAGGACAGGGTTACCACGAGCAGTACTTC.

This chain uses TRBV4-2 with TRBJ2-7; D unclear. The CDR3 is made up of 15 amino acids. The germline V and J ends were trimmed by 0 bases and 0 bases, with 9 bases remaining between them. Germline loops: CDR1 LGHNA, CDR2 YNFKEQ. The CDR3, as DNA: TGTGCCAGCAGCCAAGATTCCGCAGGCTCCTACGAGCAGTACTTC. Protein: CASSQDSAGSYEQYF.

This clone was picked up one time. The V and J genes are TRBV14 and TRBJ2-3; no firm D call. The CDR3 loop spans 15 amino acids. Germline V gene sequence: CDR1 SGHDN, CDR2 FVKESK. V lost 3 bases and J 1 base, leaving 11 bases between the germline ends. This CDR3 reads CASSHSGRGTDTQYF. Here the CDR3 DNA reads TGTGCCAGCAGCCACTCGGGTAGAGGCACAGATACGCAGTATTTT. Full variable domain (remainder filled in from reference TRBV14 and TRBJ2-3): EAGVTQFPSHSVIEKGQTVTLRCDPISGHDNLYWYRRVMGKEIKFLLHFVKESKQDESGMPNNRFLAERTGGTYSTLKVQPAELEDSGVYFCASSHSGRGTDTQYFGPGTRLTVL.

The rearrangement links TRBV2 to TRBJ1-1; 7 positions agree with TRBD1. The length of the CDR3 is 15 residues. In germline, CDR1 is SNHLY, CDR2 FYNNEI. Trimming cost V 7 bases and J 3 bases; bases outside gene matches: 11. The chain's CDR3 is CASISEGAGYTEAFF. The CDR3 bases are TGTGCCAGCATTTCCGAGGGGGCCGGTTACACTGAAGCTTTCTTT.

The V gene is TRBV16, the J gene TRBJ1-2; no clear D gene. V shed 0 bases and J shed 0 bases, with 5 bases lying between them. Per germline, CDR1 KGHSY and CDR2 FQNENV. CDR3 size: 14 residues. CDR3 bases: TGTGCCAGCAGCCAATCGTTTACTAACTATGGCTACACCTTC. Its translation is CASSQSFTNYGYTF.

V usage is TRBV6-6 and J usage is TRBJ1-2; 8 bases match TRBD1. This CDR3 spans 15 amino acids. Germline V gene lookup returns CDR1 MNHNY and CDR2 SVGAGI (reference sequence). J lost 3 bases, V lost 0 bases, and 3 bases had no gene match. In DNA form, the CDR3 reads TGTGCCAGCAGTTACTCGCCAGGGGGCGACTATGGCTACACCTTC. Translating it yields CASSYSPGGDYGYTF.

This clone occurred once. The chain couples TRBV5-6 to TRBJ2-7; D remains ambiguous. This CDR3 is built from 13 residues. The germline V gene encodes CDR1 SGHDT and CDR2 YYEEEE. V lost 2 bases and J lost 3, with 9 bases in between. The DNA for the CDR3 is TGTGCCAGCAGCTTTAATCCAGACTACGAGCAGTACTTC. Residues: CASSFNPDYEQYF.

This chain uses TRBV4-3 with TRBJ2-3, with TRBD1 identical over 8 bases. Per the germline V gene, CDR1 is LGHNA and CDR2 is YSLEER. The CDR3 totals 17 residues. Trimming removed 0 bases from V and 4 bases from J; junction bases left unmatched: 9. The CDR3 DNA is TGCGCCAGCAGCCAAGATATGACAGGGGACGGGGCAGATACGCAGTATTTT. Amino acid sequence: CASSQDMTGDGADTQYF.

This clone came up once. This chain connects TRBV6-1 to TRBJ1-2; D ambiguous. Germline CDR1 MNHNS, CDR2 SASEGT. Between the trimmed V and J ends, which lost 6 bases and 4 bases, there was a span of 12 bases. The CDR3 sequence is 13 residues long. CDR3 sequence: CASREEAFYGYTF. In DNA form, the CDR3 reads TGTGCCAGCAGGGAGGAGGCCTTCTATGGCTACACCTTC.

V and J are TRBV5-1 and TRBJ1-1; D remains ambiguous. The CDR3 length is 15 residues. Germline V gene data show CDR1 as SGHRS and CDR2 as YFSETQ. The V end lost 0 bases, the J end lost 7 bases, and 16 bases lay between the germline ends. CDR3 DNA sequence: TGCGCCAGCAGCTTGGGACTAAGATCGACCGGTGAAGCTTTCTTT. Translating gives CASSLGLRSTGEAFF.

The chain employs TRBV7-2 and TRBJ2-7; the D gene is possibly TRBD2 (5 bases). This CDR3 comprises 18 residues. Germline CDR1 is SGHTA and CDR2 is FQGNSA. V was trimmed by 5 bases and J by 5 bases, leaving 28 bases between them. The CDR3 here is CASSGFRSLQGRLDEQYF. The CDR3 DNA is TGTGCCAGCAGCGGTTTCAGGTCCCTCCAAGGGAGATTGGACGAGCAGTACTTC.

The V gene is TRBV7-8, the J gene TRBJ1-4; D is perhaps TRBD1 (6 bases). The CDR3 has 16 amino acids. Trimming took off 4 bases at V and 0 bases at J, with 12 bases between the two ends. Per the germline V gene, CDR1 is SGHVS and CDR2 is FQNEAQ. The CDR3 loop reads CASSSQDSATNEKLFF. The DNA for the CDR3 is TGTGCCAGCAGCTCTCAGGACAGTGCAACTAATGAAAAACTGTTTTTT.

The chain employs TRBV28 and TRBJ2-7; a weak D match, TRBD2 (5 bases). The CDR3 length is 13 residues. V was shortened by 2 bases and J by 0 bases, with 5 bases between the two germline ends. Germline CDR1 reads MDHEN; CDR2 reads SYDVKM. The CDR3 sequence is CASSLDYSYEQYF. The CDR3, as DNA: TGTGCCAGCAGTTTAGACTACTCCTACGAGCAGTACTTC. Based on the CDR3 plus reference TRBV28 and TRBJ2-7, the full variable domain is DVKVTQSSRYLVKRTGEKVFLECVQDMDHENMFWYRQDPGLGLRLIYFSYDVKMKEKGDIPEGYSVSREKKERFSLILESASTNQTSMYLCASSLDYSYEQYFGPGTRLTVT.

This clone was counted once. J is TRBJ1-1 and V is TRBV7-2; perhaps TRBD1 as D (5 bases). CDR1 is SGHTA, CDR2 FQGNSA, per germline. Trimming stripped 1 base from V and 6 bases from J, with 15 bases between. The CDR3 length is 15 residues. CDR3 protein: CASSLGPGGIAEAFF. As DNA, the CDR3 is TGTGCCAGCAGCTTAGGGCCGGGGGGGATTGCTGAAGCTTTCTTT.

The chain uses TRBV2 and TRBJ2-2, with 10 bases matching TRBD2. V trimming: 6 bases; J trimming: 4 bases; junction bases outside the gene matches: 5. Per the germline V gene, CDR1 is SNHLY and CDR2 is FYNNEI. CDR3 size: 15 residues. The CDR3 region has the DNA TGTGCCAGCAGAGGAGCGGGGGGGGTCACCGGGGAGCTGTTTTTT. It encodes CASRGAGGVTGELFF.

DNA for the CDR3: TGTGCCAGTAGTATAGGTATAGCGGGAGAAGGGTACGAGCAGTACTTC. This sequence encodes CASSIGIAGEGYEQYF. This rearrangement joins TRBV19 to TRBJ2-7; 9 bases are shared with TRBD2. The germline CDR1 and CDR2 sequences are LNHDA and SQIVND (reference sequence). V lost 1 base and J lost 4; bases outside the gene matches: 8. The CDR3 covers 16 residues.